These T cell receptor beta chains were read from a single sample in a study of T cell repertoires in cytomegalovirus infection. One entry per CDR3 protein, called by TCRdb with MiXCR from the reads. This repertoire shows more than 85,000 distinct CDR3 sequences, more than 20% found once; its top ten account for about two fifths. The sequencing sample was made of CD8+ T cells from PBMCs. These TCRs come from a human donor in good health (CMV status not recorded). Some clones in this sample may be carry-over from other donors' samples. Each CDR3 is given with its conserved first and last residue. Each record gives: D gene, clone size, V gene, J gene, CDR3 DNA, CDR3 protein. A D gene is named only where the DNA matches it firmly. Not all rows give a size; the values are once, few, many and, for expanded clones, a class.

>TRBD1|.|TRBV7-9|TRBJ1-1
TGTGCCAGCAGCCCCATCATGACAGGGTCTACTGAAGCTTTCTTT
CASSPIMTGSTEAFF
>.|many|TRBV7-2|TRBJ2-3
TGTGCCAGCAGCCCGGGAGCTGATACGCAGTATTTT
CASSPGADTQYF
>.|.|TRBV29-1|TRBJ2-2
TGCAGCGCTCAACTAGGGGCCGGGGAGCTGTTTTTT
CSAQLGAGELFF
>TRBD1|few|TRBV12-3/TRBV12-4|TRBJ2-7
TGTGCCAGCAGCTCGGCCGGGACAGGGAAAACCTACGAGCAGTACTTC
CASSSAGTGKTYEQYF
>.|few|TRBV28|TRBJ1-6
TGTGCCAGCTTTAGTAGGGAAACCAGGAATTCACCCCTCCACTTT
CASFSRETRNSPLHF
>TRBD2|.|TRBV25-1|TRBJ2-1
TGTGCCAGCAGTGACCCACCTGGCGAGCGGGGGGGTTATGAGCAGTTCTTC
CASSDPPGERGGYEQFF
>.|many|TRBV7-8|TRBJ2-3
TGTGCCAGCACCCTTGGGCCCGAGGGGAGTCTAGCAGATACGCAGTATTTT
CASTLGPEGSLADTQYF
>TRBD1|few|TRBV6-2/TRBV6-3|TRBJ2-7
TGTGCCAGCAGACAGACAGGGGGAAGGTACGAGCAGTACTTC
CASRQTGGRYEQYF
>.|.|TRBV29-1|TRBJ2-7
TGCAGCGTTGTTGGGGCGGGGAGCTCCTACGAGCAGTACTTC
CSVVGAGSSYEQYF
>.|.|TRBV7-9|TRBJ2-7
TGTGCCAGCAGCTTAGACGAGCAGTACTTC
CASSLDEQYF
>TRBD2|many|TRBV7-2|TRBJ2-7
TGTGCCAGCAGCTGGATTATGGGGTCACTAGCGGGGGGAGGTGAGCAGTACTTC
CASSWIMGSLAGGGEQYF
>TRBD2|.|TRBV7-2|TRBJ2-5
TGTGCCAGCAGACGGGGGGGGGGGGCGGGGGAGACCCAGTACTTC
CASRRGGGAGETQYF
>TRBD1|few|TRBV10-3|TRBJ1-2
TGTGCCATCGGACAACAGGGGAGCGGCTACACCTTC
CAIGQQGSGYTF
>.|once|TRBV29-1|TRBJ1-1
TGCAGCGTTGTTCGTAAAGGCCTTGAAGCTTTCTTT
CSVVRKGLEAFF
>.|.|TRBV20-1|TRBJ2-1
TGCAGTGCTAGAGAGGGGGGGCAGGGGGCCCTCTACAATGAGCAGTTCTTC
CSAREGGQGALYNEQFF
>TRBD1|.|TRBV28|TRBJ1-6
TGTGCCACCCGGGGACAGGTTAATTCACCCCTCCACTTT
CATRGQVNSPLHF
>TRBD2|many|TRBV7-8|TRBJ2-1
TGTGCCAGCAGCCGGAGCGGGAGTCTGGTGGATGAGCAGTTCTTC
CASSRSGSLVDEQFF
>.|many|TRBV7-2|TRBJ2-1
TGTGCCAGCAGCCTCCTCGGATTCTACAATGAGCAGTTCTTC
CASSLLGFYNEQFF
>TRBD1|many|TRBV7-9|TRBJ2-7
TGTGCCAGCAGCATGACAGGGGACGAGCAGTACTTC
CASSMTGDEQYF
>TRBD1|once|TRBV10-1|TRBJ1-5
TGCGCCCCCCGGAGACAGGGGGATCAGCCCCAGCATTTT
CAPRRQGDQPQHF
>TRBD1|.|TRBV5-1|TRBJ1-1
TGCGCCAGCAGCTCCAGGACAGGGGGCGTACTGAACACTGAAGCTTTCTTT
CASSSRTGGVLNTEAFF
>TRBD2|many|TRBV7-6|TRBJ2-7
TGTGCCAGCAGCCCTTACGTAGCGGGAGAGGGTGAGCAGTACTTC
CASSPYVAGEGEQYF
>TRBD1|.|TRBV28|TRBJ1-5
TGTGCCAGCAAGACAGGGGGGTATGGGAGCAATCAGCCCCAGCATTTT
CASKTGGYGSNQPQHF
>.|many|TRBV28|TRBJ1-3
TGTGCCAGCTCTAAGGAGACGACTGGAAACACCATATATTTT
CASSKETTGNTIYF
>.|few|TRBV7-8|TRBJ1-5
TGTGCCAGCTCAAAGGAGAGGGATCAGCCCCAGCATTTT
CASSKERDQPQHF
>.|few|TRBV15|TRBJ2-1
TGTGCCACCAGCAGCCAGAGGGACAATGAGCAGTTCTTC
CATSSQRDNEQFF
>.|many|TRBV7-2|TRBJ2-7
TGTGCCAGCAGTTTTTCCCCCCCCGGGGACGAGCAGTACTTC
CASSFSPPGDEQYF
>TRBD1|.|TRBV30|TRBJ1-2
TGTGCCTGGGGGCGACAGGGGGCCCTCTATGGCTACACCTTC
CAWGRQGALYGYTF
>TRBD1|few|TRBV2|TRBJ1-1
TGTGCCATCGAGACAGGGGGCTGGACTGAAGCTTTCTTT
CAIETGGWTEAFF
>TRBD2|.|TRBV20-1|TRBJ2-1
TGCAGCGCGATACTGCGGGAGCAGTTCGATGAGCAGTTCTTC
CSAILREQFDEQFF
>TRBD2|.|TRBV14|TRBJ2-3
TGTGCCAGCAGCCAAGTCCCAGCGGGGGGGCCAGATACGCAGTATTTT
CASSQVPAGGPDTQYF